Listed below are T cell receptor beta chains from one sample, sequenced in a study of CD8 T cells in ankylosing spondylitis. TCRdb used MiXCR to reprocess the 5' RACE reads, holding one entry per CDR3 protein. The table has 200,000 to 300,000 distinct CDR3 sequences, 20% to 30% seen once. The sequenced sample consisted of blood, either unsorted or a sorted T cell fraction (not recorded which). The receptors stem from a male donor with ankylosing spondylitis or in good health (not recorded which). CDR3s include the opening cysteine and the closing phenylalanine or tryptophan. A D gene is named only where the DNA matches it firmly. Size values are once, few and many counts, or a class for expanded clones, and some rows have none.

size,V,D,J,DNA,CDR3
NA,TRBV20-1,TRBD1,TRBJ2-3,TGCAGTGCTAGGGAACAGGGACAGGGAAGCACAGATACGCAGTATTTT,CSAREQGQGSTDTQYF
few,TRBV20-1,NA,TRBJ2-7,TGCAGTGCTAGAGATCCCCAGGGCTCCTACGAGCAGTACTTC,CSARDPQGSYEQYF
many,TRBV5-1,NA,TRBJ1-3,TGCGCCAGTTACCCGGGAGACTTTATCGGAAACACCATATATTTT,CASYPGDFIGNTIYF
NA,TRBV20-1,NA,TRBJ2-4,TGCAGTGCTAGATGGTTGGAGGGGTACATTCAGTACTTC,CSARWLEGYIQYF
many,TRBV29-1,NA,TRBJ1-1,TGCAGCGTTCGGCGGGGAGACACTGAAGCTTTCTTT,CSVRRGDTEAFF
many,TRBV29-1,TRBD1,TRBJ2-7,TGCAGCGTTGAGGGACAGGGGGCGCGTAAGCAGTACTTC,CSVEGQGARKQYF
many,TRBV12-3/TRBV12-4,TRBD1,TRBJ1-2,TGTGCCAGCAGTTTAGGGGACAGCAGAATTTCAAACTATGGCTACACCTTC,CASSLGDSRISNYGYTF
few,TRBV7-2,NA,TRBJ1-1,TGTGCCAGCAGCTTAGGTGGCAGCAAGAATGAAGCTTTCTTT,CASSLGGSKNEAFF
many,TRBV20-1,NA,TRBJ2-5,TGCAGTGTCTTCCCCGGGAAGATCGAGGGAGAGACCCAGTACTTC,CSVFPGKIEGETQYF
few,TRBV12-3/TRBV12-4,NA,TRBJ1-5,TGTGCCAGCAGTTCCCCCCCCGGGTTCAATCAGCCCCAGCATTTT,CASSSPPGFNQPQHF
once,TRBV18,TRBD1,TRBJ1-5,TGTGCCAGTGCCGAGGACAGGGAACAGCCCCAGCATTTT,CASAEDREQPQHF
NA,TRBV12-3/TRBV12-4,TRBD1,TRBJ2-1,TGTGCCAGCAGTACCCGGACAGGGGGGAATGAGCAGTTCTTC,CASSTRTGGNEQFF
NA,TRBV20-1,TRBD1,TRBJ1-1,TGCAGTGCTCGGACAGGGGGAGGGAACACTGAAGCTTTCTTT,CSARTGGGNTEAFF
NA,TRBV7-9,NA,TRBJ2-1,TGTGCCAGCAGCTTAGCGGGACGGGTGGGCTCCTACAATGAGCAGTTCTTC,CASSLAGRVGSYNEQFF
NA,TRBV18,NA,TRBJ2-7,TGTGCCAGCTCACCATGGGCAGGGGCGAGGTACGAGCAGTACTTC,CASSPWAGARYEQYF
many,TRBV29-1,NA,TRBJ1-1,TGCAGCGTTGGGGGTGAAGCTTTCTTT,CSVGGEAFF
many,TRBV28,TRBD1,TRBJ2-7,TGTGCCAGCAGTTTTATTTGGGGGACAGGGAGCTCCTACGAGCAGTACTTC,CASSFIWGTGSSYEQYF
few,TRBV6-5,NA,TRBJ2-7,TGTGCCAGCAGTTACTCCTCGGACAGAGCCGAGCAGTACTTC,CASSYSSDRAEQYF
NA,TRBV10-2,NA,TRBJ2-7,TGCGCCAGCAGTGCCGCAGGGGACTCCTACGAGCAGTACTTC,CASSAAGDSYEQYF
many,TRBV29-1,TRBD1,TRBJ1-4,TGCAGCGTTTTCATTACAGGGGCCAATAATGAAAAACTGTTTTTT,CSVFITGANNEKLFF
NA,TRBV11-2,NA,TRBJ2-3,TGTGCCAGCAGCCTCCGGACTTACACAGATACGCAGTATTTT,CASSLRTYTDTQYF
NA,TRBV29-1,TRBD1,TRBJ1-1,TGCAGCTCCGGACAGGCCGGTGAAGCTTTCTTT,CSSGQAGEAFF
many,TRBV20-1,NA,TRBJ2-1,TGCAGTGCTAGTGAGGGAACCGCCTACAATGAGCAGTTCTTC,CSASEGTAYNEQFF
few,TRBV24-1,TRBD1,TRBJ2-7,TGTGCCACCAGTGATCCAACGGACAGGCGGTACTTC,CATSDPTDRRYF
NA,TRBV12-3/TRBV12-4,TRBD2,TRBJ2-7,TGTGCCAGCAGTTTTGGCGGGGGGGCGCCCGAGCAGTACTTC,CASSFGGGAPEQYF
many,TRBV15,NA,TRBJ2-1,TGTGCCACCACCAGCGACAGGCACAATGAGCAGTTCTTC,CATTSDRHNEQFF
many,TRBV20-1,NA,TRBJ2-7,TGCAGTGTAGACGGAGCCTACGAGCAGTACTTC,CSVDGAYEQYF
NA,TRBV29-1,NA,TRBJ2-7,TGCAGCGTTGTGACACCTTCGAGATACGAGCAGTACTTC,CSVVTPSRYEQYF
NA,TRBV20-1,NA,TRBJ1-3,TGCAGTGCTACAGGGCAGGCCGGAAACACCATATATTTT,CSATGQAGNTIYF
many,TRBV12-3/TRBV12-4,TRBD1,TRBJ2-3,TGTGCCAGCAGTTATAACGACAGGGCATTTGATACGCAGTATTTT,CASSYNDRAFDTQYF
many,TRBV4-2,NA,TRBJ2-2,TGTGCCAGCAGCCCTGGGGAGGTTAGGGAGCTGTTTTTT,CASSPGEVRELFF
few,TRBV7-3,TRBD2,TRBJ2-3,TGTGCCAGCAGCCTTAGCGGGGCTAGAGGCACAGATACGCAGTATTTT,CASSLSGARGTDTQYF
many,TRBV6-1,TRBD2,TRBJ2-7,TGTGCCAGCAGGACTAGCGGGGGACCCTACGAGCAGTACTTC,CASRTSGGPYEQYF
many,TRBV9,NA,TRBJ2-2,TGTGCCAGCAGCGTAGACCCTCTAGACACCGGGGAGCTGTTTTTT,CASSVDPLDTGELFF
few,TRBV11-1,TRBD1,TRBJ1-2,TGTGCCAGCAGTTTACAGGGGGATGATGGCTACACCTTC,CASSLQGDDGYTF
NA,TRBV20-1,NA,TRBJ1-2,TGCAGTGCTCCCCGTGCAGGCCCCTATGGCTACACCTTC,CSAPRAGPYGYTF
NA,TRBV12-3/TRBV12-4,NA,TRBJ1-2,TGTGCCAGCAGCCGACCCCCACAGGATGTTGTTGGCTACACCTTC,CASSRPPQDVVGYTF
NA,TRBV5-5,TRBD2,TRBJ2-5,TGTGCCAGCAGCTTGGCCACTAGCGGGTCCGGGGAGACCCAGTACTTC,CASSLATSGSGETQYF
NA,TRBV4-1,TRBD2,TRBJ2-3,TGCGCCAGCAGCCAGCTCGCGGGGGGGGCGCGTGCGCAGTATTTT,CASSQLAGGARAQYF
NA,TRBV24-1,NA,TRBJ1-2,TGTGCCACCAGTGATGCCCCGGCGGAGGGCTACACCTTC,CATSDAPAEGYTF
many,TRBV20-1,NA,TRBJ2-3,TGCAGTGCTAGATTTTGGGGGGGGCCCCCAGATACGCAGTATTTT,CSARFWGGPPDTQYF
many,TRBV4-2,TRBD2,TRBJ2-7,TGTGCCAGCAGCCCGACGGGAGGTCCTAGTTCCTACGAGCAGTACTTC,CASSPTGGPSSYEQYF
many,TRBV6-5,NA,TRBJ2-5,TGTGCCAGCAGTTACTCGCGTGAGACCCAGTACTTC,CASSYSRETQYF
many,TRBV12-3/TRBV12-4,TRBD2,TRBJ2-2,TGTGCCAGCAGGCTACTAGCGGGGTCCGGGGAGCTGTTTTTT,CASRLLAGSGELFF
NA,TRBV27,NA,TRBJ1-2,TGTGCCAGCCATCGGTCGTCCGGGGGTGGCTACACCTTC,CASHRSSGGGYTF
many,TRBV20-1,NA,TRBJ2-7,TGCAGTGCTAGACCACCGGGTGGGGAACTCTACGAGCAGTACTTC,CSARPPGGELYEQYF